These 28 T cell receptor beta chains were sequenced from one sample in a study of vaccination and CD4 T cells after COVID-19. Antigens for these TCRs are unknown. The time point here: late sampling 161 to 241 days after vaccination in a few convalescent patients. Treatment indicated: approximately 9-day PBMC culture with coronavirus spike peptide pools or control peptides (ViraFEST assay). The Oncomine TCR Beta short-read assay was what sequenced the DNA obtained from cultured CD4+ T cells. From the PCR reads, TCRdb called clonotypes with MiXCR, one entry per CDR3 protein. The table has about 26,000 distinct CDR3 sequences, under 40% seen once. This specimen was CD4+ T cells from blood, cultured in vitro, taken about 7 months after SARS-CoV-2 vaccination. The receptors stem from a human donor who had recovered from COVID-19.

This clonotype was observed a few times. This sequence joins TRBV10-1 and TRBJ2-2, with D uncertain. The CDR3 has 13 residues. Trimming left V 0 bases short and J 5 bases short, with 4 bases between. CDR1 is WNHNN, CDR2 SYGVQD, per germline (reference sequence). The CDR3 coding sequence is TGCGCCAGCAGTGAGTCTGGGACCGGGGAGCTGTTTTTT. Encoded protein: CASSESGTGELFF.

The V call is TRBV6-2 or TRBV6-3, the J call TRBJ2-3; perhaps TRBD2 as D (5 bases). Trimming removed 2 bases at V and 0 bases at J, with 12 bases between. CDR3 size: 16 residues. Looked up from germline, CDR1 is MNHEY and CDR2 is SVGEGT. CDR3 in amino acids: CASSYPSGYSTDTQYF. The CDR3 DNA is TGTGCCAGCAGTTACCCCAGCGGATATAGCACAGATACGCAGTATTTT.

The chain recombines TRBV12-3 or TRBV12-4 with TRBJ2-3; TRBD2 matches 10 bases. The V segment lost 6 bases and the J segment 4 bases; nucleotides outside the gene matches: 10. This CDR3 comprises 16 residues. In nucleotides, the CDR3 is TGTGCCAGCAGATTAAGGACTAGCGGTTTGCCAGATACGCAGTATTTT. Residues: CASRLRTSGLPDTQYF.

The CDR3 bases are TGTGCCAGCATTCGGGGGGCCCATGAGCAGTTCTTC. This translates into CASIRGAHEQFF. V is TRBV7-9 and J is TRBJ2-1; the D gene is possibly TRBD2 (7 bases). The CDR3 has 12 amino acids. The germline CDR1 and CDR2 sequences are SEHNR and FQNEAQ (reference sequence). The V end lost 7 bases, the J end lost 8 bases, and 12 bases lay between the germline ends. The whole variable domain, remainder taken from reference TRBV7-9 and TRBJ2-1, is DTGVSQNPRHKITKRGQNVTFRCDPISEHNRLYWYRQTLGQGPEFLTYFQNEAQLEKSRLLSDRFSAERPKGSFSTLEIQRTEQGDSAMYLCASIRGAHEQFFGPGTRLTVL.

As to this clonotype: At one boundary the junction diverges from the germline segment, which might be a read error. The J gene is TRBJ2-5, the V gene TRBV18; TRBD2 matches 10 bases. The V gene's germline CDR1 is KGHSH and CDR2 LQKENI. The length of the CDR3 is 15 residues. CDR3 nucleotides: TGTGCGAGCTCACCACCCCTAGCGGGAGAAGAGACCCAGTACTTC. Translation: CASSPPLAGEETQYF.

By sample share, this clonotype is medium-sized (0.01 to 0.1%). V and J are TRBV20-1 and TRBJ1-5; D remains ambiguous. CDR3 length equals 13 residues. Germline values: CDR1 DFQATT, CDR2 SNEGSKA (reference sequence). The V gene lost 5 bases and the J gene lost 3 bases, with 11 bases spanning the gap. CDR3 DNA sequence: TGCAGTGCTCGCCGGGCCTTCAATCAGCCCCAGCATTTT. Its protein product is CSARRAFNQPQHF.

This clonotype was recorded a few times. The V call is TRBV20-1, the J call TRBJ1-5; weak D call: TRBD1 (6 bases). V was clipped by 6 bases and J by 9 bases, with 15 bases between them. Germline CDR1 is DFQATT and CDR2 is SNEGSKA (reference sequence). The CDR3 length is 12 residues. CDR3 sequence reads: CSAEGGEGPQHF. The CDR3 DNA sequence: TGCAGTGCGGAGGGGGGAGAAGGGCCCCAGCATTTT.

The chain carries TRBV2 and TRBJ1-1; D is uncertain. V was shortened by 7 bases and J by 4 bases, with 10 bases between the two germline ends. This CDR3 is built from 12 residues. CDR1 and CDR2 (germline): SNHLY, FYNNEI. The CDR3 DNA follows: TGTGCCAGCACCAGGCACTCCACTGAAGCTTTCTTT. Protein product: CASTRHSTEAFF. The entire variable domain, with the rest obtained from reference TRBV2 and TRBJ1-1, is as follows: EPEVTQTPSHQVTQMGQEVILRCVPISNHLYFYWYRQILGQKVEFLVSFYNNEISEKSEIFDDQFSVERPDGSNFTLKIRSTKLEDSAMYFCASTRHSTEAFFGQGTRLTVV.

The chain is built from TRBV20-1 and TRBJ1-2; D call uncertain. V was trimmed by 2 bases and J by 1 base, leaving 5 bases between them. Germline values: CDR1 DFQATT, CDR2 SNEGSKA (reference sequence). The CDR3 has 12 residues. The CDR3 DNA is TGCAGTGCTAGAATGGGTAACTATGGCTACACCTTC. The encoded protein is CSARMGNYGYTF.

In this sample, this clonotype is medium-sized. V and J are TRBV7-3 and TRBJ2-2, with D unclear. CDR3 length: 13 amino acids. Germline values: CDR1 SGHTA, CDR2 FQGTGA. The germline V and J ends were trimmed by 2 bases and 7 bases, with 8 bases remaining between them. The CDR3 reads CASSLFSVGELFF. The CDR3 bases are TGTGCCAGCAGCTTATTTAGTGTCGGGGAGCTGTTTTTT.

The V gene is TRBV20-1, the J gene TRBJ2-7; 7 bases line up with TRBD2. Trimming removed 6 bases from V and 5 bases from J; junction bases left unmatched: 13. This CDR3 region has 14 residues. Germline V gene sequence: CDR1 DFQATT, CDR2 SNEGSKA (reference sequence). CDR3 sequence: CSAGGGGSPHEQYF. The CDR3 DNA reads TGCAGTGCGGGGGGAGGCGGGAGCCCCCACGAGCAGTACTTC.

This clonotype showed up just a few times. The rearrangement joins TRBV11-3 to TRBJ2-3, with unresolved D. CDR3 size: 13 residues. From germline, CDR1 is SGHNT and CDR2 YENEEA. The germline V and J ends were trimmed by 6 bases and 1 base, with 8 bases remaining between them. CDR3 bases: TGTGCCAGCAGTCCTCACGGCACAGATACGCAGTATTTT. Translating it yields CASSPHGTDTQYF.

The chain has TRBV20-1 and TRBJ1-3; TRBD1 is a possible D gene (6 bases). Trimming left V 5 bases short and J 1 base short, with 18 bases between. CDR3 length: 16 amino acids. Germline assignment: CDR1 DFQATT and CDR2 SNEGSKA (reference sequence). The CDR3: CSAGDGGTGSGNTIYF. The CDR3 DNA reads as TGCAGTGCTGGGGATGGGGGTACAGGGTCTGGAAACACCATATATTTT.

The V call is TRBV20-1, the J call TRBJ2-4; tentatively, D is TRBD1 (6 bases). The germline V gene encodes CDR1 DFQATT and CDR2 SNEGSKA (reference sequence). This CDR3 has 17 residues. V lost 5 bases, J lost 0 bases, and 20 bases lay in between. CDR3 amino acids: CSALISKGQLAKNIQYF. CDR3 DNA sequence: TGCAGTGCTCTGATTTCGAAGGGACAATTAGCCAAAAACATTCAGTACTTC.

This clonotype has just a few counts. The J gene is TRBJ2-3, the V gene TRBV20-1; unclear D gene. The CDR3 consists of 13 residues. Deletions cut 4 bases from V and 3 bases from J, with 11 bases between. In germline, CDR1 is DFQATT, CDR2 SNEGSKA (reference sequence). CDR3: CSAKGRSTDTQYF. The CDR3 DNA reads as TGCAGTGCTAAGGGCCGCTCAACAGATACGCAGTATTTT.

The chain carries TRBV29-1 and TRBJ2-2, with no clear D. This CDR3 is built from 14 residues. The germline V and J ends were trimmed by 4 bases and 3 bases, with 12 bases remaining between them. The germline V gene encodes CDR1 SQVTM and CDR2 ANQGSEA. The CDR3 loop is CSVGPGSHTGELFF. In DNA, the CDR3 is TGCAGCGTTGGTCCCGGCAGTCACACCGGGGAGCTGTTTTTT.

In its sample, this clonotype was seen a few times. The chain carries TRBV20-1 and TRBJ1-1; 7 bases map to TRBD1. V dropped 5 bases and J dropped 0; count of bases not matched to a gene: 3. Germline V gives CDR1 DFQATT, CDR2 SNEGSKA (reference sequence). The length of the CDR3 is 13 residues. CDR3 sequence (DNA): TGCAGTGCTGGGGACAGCATGAACACTGAAGCTTTCTTT. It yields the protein CSAGDSMNTEAFF.

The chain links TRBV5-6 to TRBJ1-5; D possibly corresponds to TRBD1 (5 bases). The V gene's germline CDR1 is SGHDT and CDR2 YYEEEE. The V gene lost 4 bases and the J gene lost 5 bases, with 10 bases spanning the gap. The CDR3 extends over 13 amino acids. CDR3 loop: CASSRGSDQPQHF. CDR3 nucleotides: TGTGCCAGCAGCCGGGGGTCAGATCAGCCCCAGCATTTT.

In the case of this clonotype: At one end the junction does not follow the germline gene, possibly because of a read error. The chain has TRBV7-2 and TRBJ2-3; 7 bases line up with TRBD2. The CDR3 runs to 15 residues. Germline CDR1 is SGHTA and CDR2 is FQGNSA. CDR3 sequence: CASRLAGLSTDTQYF. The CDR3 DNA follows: TGTGCCAGCAGATTAGCGGGTCTTAGCACAGATACGCAGTATTTT.

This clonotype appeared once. CDR3 DNA: TGCGCCAGCAGCTTGGCCCAGGGACTAGCGGGCGGCTCGTACGAGCAGTACTTC. Amino acids: CASSLAQGLAGGSYEQYF. The rearrangement joins TRBV5-1 to TRBJ2-7; the match to TRBD2 covers 12 bases. This CDR3 has 18 residues. The germline V gene encodes CDR1 SGHRS and CDR2 YFSETQ. Trimming cost V 0 bases and J 4 bases; bases outside gene matches: 11.

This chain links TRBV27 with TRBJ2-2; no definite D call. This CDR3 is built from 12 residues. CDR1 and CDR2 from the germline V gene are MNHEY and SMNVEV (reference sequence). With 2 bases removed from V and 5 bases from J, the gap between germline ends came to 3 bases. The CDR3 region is CASSLRTGELFF. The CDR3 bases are TGTGCCAGCAGTTTACGGACCGGGGAGCTGTTTTTT.

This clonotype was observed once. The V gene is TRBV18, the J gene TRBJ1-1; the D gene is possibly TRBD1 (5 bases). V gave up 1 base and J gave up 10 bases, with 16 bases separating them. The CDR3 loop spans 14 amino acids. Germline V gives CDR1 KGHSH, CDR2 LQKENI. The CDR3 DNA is TGTGCCAGCTCACCACAGGGGAACCTTAGGGGAGCTTTCTTT. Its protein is CASSPQGNLRGAFF.

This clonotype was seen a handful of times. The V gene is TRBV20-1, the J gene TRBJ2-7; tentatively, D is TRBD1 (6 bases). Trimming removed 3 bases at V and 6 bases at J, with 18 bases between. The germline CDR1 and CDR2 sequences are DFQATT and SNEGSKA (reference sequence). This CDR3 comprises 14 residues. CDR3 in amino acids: CSASPGPQGSEQYF. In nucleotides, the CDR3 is TGCAGTGCTAGTCCGGGCCCTCAGGGGAGCGAGCAGTACTTC.

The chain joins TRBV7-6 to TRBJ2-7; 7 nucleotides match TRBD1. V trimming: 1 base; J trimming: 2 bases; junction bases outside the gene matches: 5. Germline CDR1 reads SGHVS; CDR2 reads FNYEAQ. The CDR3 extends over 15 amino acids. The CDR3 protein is CASSLDGTATYEQYF. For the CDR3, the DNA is TGTGCCAGCAGCTTAGACGGGACAGCAACCTACGAGCAGTACTTC.

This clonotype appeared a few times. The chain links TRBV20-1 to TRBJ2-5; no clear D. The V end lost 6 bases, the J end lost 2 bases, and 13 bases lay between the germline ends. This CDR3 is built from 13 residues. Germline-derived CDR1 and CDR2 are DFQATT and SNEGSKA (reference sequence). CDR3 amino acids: CSATKLGQETQYF. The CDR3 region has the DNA TGCAGTGCCACGAAGCTTGGGCAAGAGACCCAGTACTTC.

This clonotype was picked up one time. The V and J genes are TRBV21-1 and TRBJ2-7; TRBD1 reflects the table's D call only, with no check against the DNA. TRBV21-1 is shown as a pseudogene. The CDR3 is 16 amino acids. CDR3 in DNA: TGTGCCAGCAGCAAGCTTGGCCTAACTGACAGCTACGAGCAGTACTTC. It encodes CASSKLGLTDSYEQYF.

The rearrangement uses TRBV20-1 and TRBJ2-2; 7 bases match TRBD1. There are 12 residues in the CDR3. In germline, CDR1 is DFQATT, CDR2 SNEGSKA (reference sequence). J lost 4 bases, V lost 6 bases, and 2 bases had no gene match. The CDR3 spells CSAHRGTGELFF. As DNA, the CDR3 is TGCAGTGCCCACAGGGGCACCGGGGAGCTGTTTTTT.

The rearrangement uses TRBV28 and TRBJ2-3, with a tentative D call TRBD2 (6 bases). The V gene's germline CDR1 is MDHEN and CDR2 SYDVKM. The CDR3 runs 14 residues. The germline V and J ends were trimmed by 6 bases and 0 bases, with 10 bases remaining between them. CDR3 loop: CASRPGTSTDTQYF. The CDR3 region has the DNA TGTGCCAGCAGACCCGGGACTAGCACAGATACGCAGTATTTT.